This T cell receptor (beta chain) was recorded in a study of T cell responses to AZD1222 COVID-19 vaccine. Overall study findings and caveats: Seropositive status at baseline applied to only six AZD1222 recipients. Most donors were white British, females outnumbered males, and clonal diversity was possibly underestimated. Targeting of unmutated variant regions was reportedly seen in nearly half of spike-specific TCRs. Receipt of two AZD1222 doses was followed by a rise in Spike-specific TCR breadth and depth.

This clone appeared once. Its specificity is not known. Looked up from germline, CDR1 is MNHNY and CDR2 is SVGAGI (reference sequence). The CDR3 covers 13 residues. The V and J ends lost 5 bases and 3 bases respectively, with 7 bases between them. Using immunoSEQ multiplex PCR, the repertoire was profiled, and TCRdb retains in-frame clones only, with some absent. The table includes under 150,000 clones, roughly 88% detected once. The V and J genes are TRBV6-6 and TRBJ1-4; D is undetermined. The material was peripheral blood, obtained on day 0 of MenACWY control vaccination. The sequence was collected from an adult in good health. The CDR3 loop is CASSHPANEKLFF. CDR3 nucleotide sequence: TGTGCCAGCAGTCATCCTGCTAATGAAAAACTGTTTTTT.